This T cell receptor beta chain emerged from a study of T cells in women clearing cervical HPV infection. TCRdb keeps only in-frame clones here, not all; method: immunoSEQ multiplex PCR. With about 20,000 clones in the sample, the ten largest clones hold approximately 5.6%. The germline CDR1 and CDR2 sequences are MNHEY and SVGEGT. The V and J ends lost 1 base and 0 bases, in that order; junction bases with no gene match: 3. This CDR3 is 16 amino acids long. Broader study findings: Timing of associations relative to infection is unclear; T-cell subsets were not isolated. Controls had more TRBV6-7 (approximately 0.16%) than cases (roughly 0.11%).

With respect to this clone: The antigen is not known. The read terminates 3 residues before the CDR3 end, so the remaining end is supplied by the germline J gene.

The TCR sequence derives from a woman aged 18-70 years with a cervical HPV16 infection that either progressed to CIN3+ or cleared (not recorded which). This rearrangement joins TRBV6-2 or TRBV6-3 to TRBJ1-3; the match to TRBD1 covers 7 bases. The source material was blood buffy coat. CDR3 sequence: CASSYWGQNSGNTIYF. Incomplete CDR3 DNA: TGTGCCAGCAGTTACTGGGGACAGAACTCTGGAAACACC.